These T cell receptor beta chains were read from a single sample in a study of cytomegalovirus exposure and HLA in healthy donors. Method: immunoSEQ multiplex PCR; TCRdb's copy keeps in-frame clones and lacks some. Among about 150,000 clones listed, around 75% were seen once. Specimen: PBMCs. The receptors stem from a man aged 18-30 years in good health and CMV-seronegative. Each CDR3 is given with its conserved first and last residue. Fields, in order: CDR3 length, J gene, V gene, clone size, D gene, CDR3 protein, CDR3 DNA. D genes are given only for firm matches. A row's size may be missing; if present it is once, few, many or a size class.

CDR3 length: 17; J gene: TRBJ2-6; V gene: TRBV28; clone size: few; D gene: -; CDR3 protein: CASSFDRWASGANVLTF; CDR3 DNA: TGTGCCAGCAGTTTTGACCGATGGGCCTCTGGGGCCAACGTCCTGACTTTC
CDR3 length: 13; J gene: TRBJ2-5; V gene: TRBV14; clone size: -; D gene: TRBD1; CDR3 protein: CASSLGQQETQYF; CDR3 DNA: TGTGCCAGCAGCTTGGGACAGCAAGAGACCCAGTACTTC
CDR3 length: 14; J gene: TRBJ1-2; V gene: TRBV27; clone size: -; D gene: -; CDR3 protein: CASSLSGEGYGYTF; CDR3 DNA: TGTGCCAGCAGTTTATCGGGGGAGGGCTATGGCTACACCTTC
CDR3 length: 14; J gene: TRBJ2-7; V gene: TRBV13; clone size: -; D gene: -; CDR3 protein: CASSRGTGGEGVYF; CDR3 DNA: TGTGCCAGCAGCCGAGGGACGGGAGGAGAGGGGGTGTACTTC
CDR3 length: 15; J gene: TRBJ2-3; V gene: TRBV7-9; clone size: -; D gene: TRBD1; CDR3 protein: CASSRPGQGTDTQYF; CDR3 DNA: TGTGCCAGCAGCAGACCGGGACAGGGGACAGATACGCAGTATTTT
CDR3 length: 12; J gene: TRBJ1-1; V gene: TRBV5-1; clone size: -; D gene: -; CDR3 protein: CASSTGNTEAFF; CDR3 DNA: TGCGCCAGCAGCACAGGGAACACTGAAGCTTTCTTT
CDR3 length: 12; J gene: TRBJ2-5; V gene: TRBV5-1; clone size: -; D gene: -; CDR3 protein: CASGRDQETQYF; CDR3 DNA: TGCGCCAGCGGTCGGGACCAAGAGACCCAGTACTTC
CDR3 length: 11; J gene: TRBJ2-1; V gene: TRBV27; clone size: -; D gene: -; CDR3 protein: CASSLGPDQFF; CDR3 DNA: TGTGCCAGCAGTTTAGGGCCAGACCAGTTCTTC
CDR3 length: 14; J gene: TRBJ2-1; V gene: TRBV28; clone size: -; D gene: TRBD2; CDR3 protein: CASRLAGAQNEQFF; CDR3 DNA: TGTGCCAGTAGACTAGCGGGAGCCCAAAATGAGCAGTTCTTC
CDR3 length: 15; J gene: TRBJ2-7; V gene: TRBV11-2; clone size: -; D gene: -; CDR3 protein: CASSLTRRSSYEQYF; CDR3 DNA: TGTGCCAGCAGCTTAACGAGGAGGAGCTCCTACGAGCAGTACTTC
CDR3 length: 13; J gene: TRBJ1-1; V gene: TRBV18; clone size: -; D gene: -; CDR3 protein: CASSPSGNTEAFF; CDR3 DNA: TGTGCCAGCTCACCTTCGGGGAACACTGAAGCTTTCTTT
CDR3 length: 15; J gene: TRBJ1-1; V gene: TRBV5-1; clone size: few; D gene: TRBD1; CDR3 protein: CASSLQGAVRTEAFF; CDR3 DNA: TGCGCCAGCAGCTTACAGGGGGCTGTGCGGACTGAAGCTTTCTTT
CDR3 length: 13; J gene: TRBJ1-1; V gene: TRBV5-8; clone size: few; D gene: -; CDR3 protein: CASSFTGGTEAFF; CDR3 DNA: TGTGCCAGCAGCTTTACTGGGGGGACTGAAGCTTTCTTT
CDR3 length: 13; J gene: TRBJ1-1; V gene: TRBV7-9; clone size: -; D gene: -; CDR3 protein: CASSSGWNTEAFF; CDR3 DNA: TGTGCCAGCAGCTCAGGGTGGAACACTGAAGCTTTCTTT